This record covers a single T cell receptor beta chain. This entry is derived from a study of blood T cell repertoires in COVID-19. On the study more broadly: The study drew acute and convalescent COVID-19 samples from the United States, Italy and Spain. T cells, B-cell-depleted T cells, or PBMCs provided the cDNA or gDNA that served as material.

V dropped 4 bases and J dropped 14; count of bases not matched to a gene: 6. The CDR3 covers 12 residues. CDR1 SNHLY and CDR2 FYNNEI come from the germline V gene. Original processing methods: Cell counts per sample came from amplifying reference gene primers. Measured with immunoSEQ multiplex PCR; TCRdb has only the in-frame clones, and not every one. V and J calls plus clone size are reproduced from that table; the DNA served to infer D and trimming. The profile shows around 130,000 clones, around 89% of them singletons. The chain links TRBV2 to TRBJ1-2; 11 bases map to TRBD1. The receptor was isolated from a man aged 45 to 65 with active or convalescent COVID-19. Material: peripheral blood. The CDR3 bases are TGTGCCAGCAGTGGGACAGGGGGCTCGAGAACCTTC. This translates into CASSGTGGSRTF.